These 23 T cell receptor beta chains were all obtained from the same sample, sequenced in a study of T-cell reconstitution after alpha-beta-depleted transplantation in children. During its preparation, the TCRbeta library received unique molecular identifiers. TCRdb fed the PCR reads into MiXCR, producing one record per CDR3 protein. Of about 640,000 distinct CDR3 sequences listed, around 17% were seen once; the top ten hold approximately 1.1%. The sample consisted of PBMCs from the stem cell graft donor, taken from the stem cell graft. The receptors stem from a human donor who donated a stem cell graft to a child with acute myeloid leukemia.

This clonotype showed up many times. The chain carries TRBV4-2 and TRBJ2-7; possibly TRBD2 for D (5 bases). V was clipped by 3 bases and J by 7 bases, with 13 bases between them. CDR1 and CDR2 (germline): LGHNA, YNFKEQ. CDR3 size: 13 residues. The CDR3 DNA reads TGTGCCAGCAGCCAGAACCTGTCGGGAGAGCAGTACTTC. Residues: CASSQNLSGEQYF.

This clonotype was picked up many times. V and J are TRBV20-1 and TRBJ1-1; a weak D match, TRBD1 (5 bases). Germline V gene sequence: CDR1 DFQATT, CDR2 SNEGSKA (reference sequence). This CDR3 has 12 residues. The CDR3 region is CPKRGLNTEAFF. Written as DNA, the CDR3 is TGCCCAAAAAGGGGCTTGAACACTGAAGCTTTCTTT.

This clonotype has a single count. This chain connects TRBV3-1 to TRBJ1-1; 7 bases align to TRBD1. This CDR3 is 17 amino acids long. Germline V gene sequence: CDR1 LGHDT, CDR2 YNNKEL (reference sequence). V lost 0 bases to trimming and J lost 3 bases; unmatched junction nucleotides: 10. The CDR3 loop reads CASSQDLGPGGDTEAFF. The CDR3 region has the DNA TGTGCCAGCAGCCAAGATCTAGGTCCAGGGGGTGACACTGAAGCTTTCTTT.

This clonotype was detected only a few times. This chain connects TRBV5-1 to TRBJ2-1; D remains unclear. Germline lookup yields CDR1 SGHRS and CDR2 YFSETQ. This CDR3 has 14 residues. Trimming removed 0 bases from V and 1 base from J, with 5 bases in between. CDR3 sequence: CASSLATSYNEQFF. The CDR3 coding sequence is TGCGCCAGCAGCTTGGCGACATCCTACAATGAGCAGTTCTTC.

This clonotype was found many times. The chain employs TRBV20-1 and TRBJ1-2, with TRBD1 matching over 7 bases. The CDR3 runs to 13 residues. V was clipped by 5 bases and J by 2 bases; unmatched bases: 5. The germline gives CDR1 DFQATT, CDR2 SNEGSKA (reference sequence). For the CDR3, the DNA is TGCAGTGCTCCGGGACAGCTAAACTATGGCTACACCTTC. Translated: CSAPGQLNYGYTF.

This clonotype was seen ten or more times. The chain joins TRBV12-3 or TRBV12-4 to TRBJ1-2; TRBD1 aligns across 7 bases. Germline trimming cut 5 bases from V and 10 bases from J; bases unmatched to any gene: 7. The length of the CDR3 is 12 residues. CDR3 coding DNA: TGTGCCAGCAGTCCCCGACAGGGATCCTACACCTTC. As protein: CASSPRQGSYTF.

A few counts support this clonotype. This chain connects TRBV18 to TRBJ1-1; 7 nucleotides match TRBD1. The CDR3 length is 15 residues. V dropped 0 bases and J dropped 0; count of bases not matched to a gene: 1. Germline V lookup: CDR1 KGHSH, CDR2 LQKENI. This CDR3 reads CASSPPTGVNTEAFF. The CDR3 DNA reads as TGTGCCAGCTCACCACCTACAGGGGTGAACACTGAAGCTTTCTTT.

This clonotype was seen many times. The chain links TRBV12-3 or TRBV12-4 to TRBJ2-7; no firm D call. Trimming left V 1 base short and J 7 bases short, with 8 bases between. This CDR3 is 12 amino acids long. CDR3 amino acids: CASSLGVREQYF. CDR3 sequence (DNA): TGTGCCAGCAGTTTAGGGGTGAGGGAGCAGTACTTC.

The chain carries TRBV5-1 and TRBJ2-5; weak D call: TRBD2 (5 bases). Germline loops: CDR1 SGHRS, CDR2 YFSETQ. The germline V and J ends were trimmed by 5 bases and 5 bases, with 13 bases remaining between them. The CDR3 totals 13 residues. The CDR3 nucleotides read TGCGCCAGCAGTCCGGTCCCGGGGGAGACCCAGTACTTC. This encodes CASSPVPGETQYF.

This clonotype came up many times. CDR3 nucleotides: TGTGCCAGCAGCGCTCAAGGGGCAAGCAATCAGCCCCAGCATTTT. Translating gives CASSAQGASNQPQHF. The V gene is TRBV6-1, the J gene TRBJ1-5; D perhaps matches TRBD1 (5 bases). Per germline, CDR1 MNHNS and CDR2 SASEGT. Between the trimmed V and J ends, which lost 6 bases and 1 base, there was a span of 13 bases. This CDR3 contains 15 residues.

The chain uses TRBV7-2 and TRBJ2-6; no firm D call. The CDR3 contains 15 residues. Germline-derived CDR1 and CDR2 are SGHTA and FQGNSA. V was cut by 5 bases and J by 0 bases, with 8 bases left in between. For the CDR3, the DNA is TGTGCCAGCAGCCCCCCTAACTCTGGGGCCAACGTCCTGACTTTC. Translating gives CASSPPNSGANVLTF.

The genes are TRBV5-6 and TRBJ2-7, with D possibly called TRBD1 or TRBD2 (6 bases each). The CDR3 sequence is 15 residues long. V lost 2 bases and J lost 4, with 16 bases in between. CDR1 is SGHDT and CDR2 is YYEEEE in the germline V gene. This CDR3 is CASSLGGGSKYEQYV. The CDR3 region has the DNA TGTGCCAGCAGCTTAGGAGGGGGGTCGAAATACGAGCAGTACGTC.

CDR3 region: CASSWGTGGYEQYF. Written as DNA, the CDR3 is TGTGCCAGCAGCTGGGGGACAGGGGGCTACGAGCAGTACTTC. This rearrangement joins TRBV5-5 to TRBJ2-7, with 11 bases identical to TRBD1. Germline CDR1 SGHKS, CDR2 YYEKEE (reference sequence). The CDR3 spans 14 residues. V lost 3 bases, J lost 3 bases, and 2 bases stayed unmatched.

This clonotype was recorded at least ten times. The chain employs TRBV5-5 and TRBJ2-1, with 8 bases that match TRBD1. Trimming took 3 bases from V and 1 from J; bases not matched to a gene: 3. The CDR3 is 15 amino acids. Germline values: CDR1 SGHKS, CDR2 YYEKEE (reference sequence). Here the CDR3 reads CASSYDRGSYNEQFF. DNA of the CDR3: TGTGCCAGCAGCTATGACAGGGGATCCTACAATGAGCAGTTCTTC.

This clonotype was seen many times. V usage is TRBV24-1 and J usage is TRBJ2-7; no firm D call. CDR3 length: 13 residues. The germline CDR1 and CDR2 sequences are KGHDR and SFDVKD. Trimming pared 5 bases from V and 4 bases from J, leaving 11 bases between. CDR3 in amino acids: CATSADGYYEQYF. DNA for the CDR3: TGTGCCACCAGTGCGGACGGCTATTACGAGCAGTACTTC.

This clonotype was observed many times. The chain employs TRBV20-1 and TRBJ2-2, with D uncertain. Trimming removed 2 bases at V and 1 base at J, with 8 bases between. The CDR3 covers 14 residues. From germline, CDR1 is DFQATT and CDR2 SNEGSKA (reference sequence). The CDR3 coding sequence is TGCAGTGCTAGACCCAACAGGAACACCGGGGAGCTGTTTTTT. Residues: CSARPNRNTGELFF.

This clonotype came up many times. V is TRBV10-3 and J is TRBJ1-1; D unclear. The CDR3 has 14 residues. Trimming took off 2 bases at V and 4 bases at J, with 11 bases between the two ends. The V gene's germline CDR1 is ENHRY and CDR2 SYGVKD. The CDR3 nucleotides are TGTGCCATCAGTGAGGGTACAGATTCCACTGAAGCTTTCTTT. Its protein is CAISEGTDSTEAFF.

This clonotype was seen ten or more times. The CDR3 region has the DNA TGCAGTGCTAGAGAAGGTAGGGGAGGTGGCTACGAGCAGTACTTC. It codes for CSAREGRGGGYEQYF. The rearrangement joins TRBV20-1 to TRBJ2-7; D might be TRBD2 (6 bases). The CDR3 spans 15 residues. The germline gives CDR1 DFQATT, CDR2 SNEGSKA (reference sequence). Trimming removed 0 bases from V and 3 bases from J, with 15 bases in between.

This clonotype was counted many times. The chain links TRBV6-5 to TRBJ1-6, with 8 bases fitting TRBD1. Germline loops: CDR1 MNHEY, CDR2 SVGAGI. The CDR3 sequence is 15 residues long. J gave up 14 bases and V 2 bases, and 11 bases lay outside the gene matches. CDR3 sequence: CASSYRRTGSGTLHF. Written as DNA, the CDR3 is TGTGCCAGCAGTTACCGGAGGACAGGGTCAGGCACCCTCCACTTT.

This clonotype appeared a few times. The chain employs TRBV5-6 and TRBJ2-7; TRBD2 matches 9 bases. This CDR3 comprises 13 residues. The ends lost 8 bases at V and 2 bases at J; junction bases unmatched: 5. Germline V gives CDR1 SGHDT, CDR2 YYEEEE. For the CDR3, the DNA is TGTGCCAGTGCGGGGGGGCGCCCCTACGAGCAGTACTTC. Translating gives CASAGGRPYEQYF.

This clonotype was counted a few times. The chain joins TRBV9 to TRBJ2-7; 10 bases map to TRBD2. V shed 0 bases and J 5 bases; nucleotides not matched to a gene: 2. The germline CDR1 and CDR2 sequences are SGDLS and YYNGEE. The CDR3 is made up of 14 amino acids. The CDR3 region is CASSVGTSGNEQYF. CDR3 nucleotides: TGTGCCAGCAGCGTAGGGACTAGCGGTAACGAGCAGTACTTC.

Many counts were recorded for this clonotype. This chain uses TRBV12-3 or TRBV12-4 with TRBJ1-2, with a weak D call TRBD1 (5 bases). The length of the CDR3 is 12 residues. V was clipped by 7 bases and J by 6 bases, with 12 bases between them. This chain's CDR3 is CASNQGGHGYTF. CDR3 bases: TGTGCCAGCAACCAGGGAGGGCATGGCTACACCTTC.

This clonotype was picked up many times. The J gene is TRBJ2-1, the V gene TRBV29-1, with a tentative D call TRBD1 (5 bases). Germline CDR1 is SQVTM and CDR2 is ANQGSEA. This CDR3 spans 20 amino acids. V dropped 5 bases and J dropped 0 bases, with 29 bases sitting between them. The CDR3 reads CSVPKVGLSFFRSSYNEQFF. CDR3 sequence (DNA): TGCAGCGTTCCGAAGGTGGGGCTGAGCTTTTTTAGAAGCTCCTACAATGAGCAGTTCTTC.